This T cell receptor (beta chain) comes out of a study of T cells in localized non-small cell lung cancer. The study's findings and limits: Appearances in adjacent lung were noted for a median 57 of the top 100 tumor clones. Clonality peaked in uninvolved adjacent lung rather than tumor.

Sequenced by immunoSEQ multiplex PCR; TCRdb stores in-frame clones only, minus some. There are tens of thousands of clones in the sample; approximately 88% occur only once, and approximately 7.5% lies in the top ten. Points on this clone: What it binds is unknown.

Trimming removed 6 bases at V and 0 bases at J, with 12 bases between. This CDR3 spans 15 amino acids. CDR1 and CDR2 from the germline V gene are SNHLY and FYNNEI. This specimen was peripheral blood, taken before any cancer treatment. The chain employs TRBV2 and TRBJ1-3; D may be TRBD1 (6 bases). This clonotype originated in a male donor older than 55 with stage I lung adenocarcinoma. The CDR3, as DNA: TGTGCCAGCAGGCTGGACAGTGCCTCTGGAAACACCATATATTTT. It specifies CASRLDSASGNTIYF. The whole variable domain, remainder taken from reference TRBV2 and TRBJ1-3, is EPEVTQTPSHQVTQMGQEVILRCVPISNHLYFYWYRQILGQKVEFLVSFYNNEISEKSEIFDDQFSVERPDGSNFTLKIRSTKLEDSAMYFCASRLDSASGNTIYFGEGSWLTVV.